This TCR beta chain was sequenced for a study of identifying expanded T cells in peripheral blood. The study, taken as a whole, reports: Roughly two-week clone count variance significantly increased as total template count grew. Over around two and four weeks, about 15 and 19 clones changed, versus more than 1 between replicates.

Healthy donors had no documented immune events, such as infections, while sampled. This clone came up once. Its specificity is unknown. Profiling relied on immunoSEQ multiplex PCR, and the TCRdb table lists in-frame clones only, not all of them. The data show about 89,000 clones, 86% seen once. This CDR3 comprises 14 residues. V shed 4 bases and J 6 bases; nucleotides not matched to a gene: 11. The germline V gene has CDR1 SQVTM and CDR2 ANQGSEA. The gene calls are TRBV29-1 and TRBJ1-1; 7 bases agree with TRBD1. The TCR comes from a person between 18 and 75 years old in good health. Material for sequencing was blood. CDR3 amino acids: CSVGQGPHGAEAFF. The CDR3 bases are TGCAGCGTTGGACAGGGACCGCATGGCGCTGAAGCTTTCTTT.